This T cell receptor beta chain appears in the sequencing data of a study of Graves' ophthalmopathy and Graves' hyperthyroidism. Germline CDR1 reads DFQATT; CDR2 reads SNEGSKA (reference sequence). CDR3 length equals 15 residues. With 3 bases clipped from V and 2 bases from J, the junction kept 6 bases outside the gene matches. Researchers took RNA transcripts and amplified TCR beta CDR3 regions from them. The first round was an RT-PCR with HTBI primers, and the second round was a multiplex PCR. Using its own MiXCR run on the multiplex PCR reads, TCRdb lists one record per CDR3 protein. The data contain 40,000 to 45,000 distinct CDR3 sequences, roughly half of them singletons. This clonotype is medium-sized by share. Its specificity is unknown. Study outcomes and limitations: The study's model predicted ophthalmopathy progression at over 55% sensitivity and about 72% specificity.

This chain links TRBV20-1 with TRBJ2-3, with TRBD1 matching 9 bases. The sequence was obtained from an adult man with Graves' ophthalmopathy. The sample consisted of peripheral blood. As DNA, the CDR3 is TGCAGTGCTAGGGGGGACAGGGAAAACACAGATACGCAGTATTTT. Amino acid sequence: CSARGDRENTDTQYF.